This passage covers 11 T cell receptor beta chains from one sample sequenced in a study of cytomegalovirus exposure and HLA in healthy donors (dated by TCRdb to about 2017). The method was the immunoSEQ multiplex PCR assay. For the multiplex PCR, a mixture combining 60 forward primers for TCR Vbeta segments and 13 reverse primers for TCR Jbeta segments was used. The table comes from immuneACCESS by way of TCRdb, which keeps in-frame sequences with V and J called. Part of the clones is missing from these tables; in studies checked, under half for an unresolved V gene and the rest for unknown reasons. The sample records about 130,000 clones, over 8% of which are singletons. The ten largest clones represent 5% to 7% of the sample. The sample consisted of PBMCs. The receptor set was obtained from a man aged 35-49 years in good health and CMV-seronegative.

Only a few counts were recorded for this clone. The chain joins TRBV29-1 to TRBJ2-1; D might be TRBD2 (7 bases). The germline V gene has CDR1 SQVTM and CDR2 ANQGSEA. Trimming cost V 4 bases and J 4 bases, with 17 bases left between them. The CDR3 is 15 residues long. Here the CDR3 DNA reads TGCAGCGTTGGGGGGGGCAGCTCTTATTACAATGAGCAGTTCTTC. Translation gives CSVGGGSSYYNEQFF.

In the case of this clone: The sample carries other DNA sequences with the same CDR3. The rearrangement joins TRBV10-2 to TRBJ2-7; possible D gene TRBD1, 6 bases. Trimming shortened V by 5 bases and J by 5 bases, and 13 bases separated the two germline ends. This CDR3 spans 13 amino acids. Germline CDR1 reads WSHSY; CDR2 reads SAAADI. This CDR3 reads CASSIGQLNEQYF. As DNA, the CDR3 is TGCGCCAGCAGTATCGGACAGTTAAACGAGCAGTACTTC.

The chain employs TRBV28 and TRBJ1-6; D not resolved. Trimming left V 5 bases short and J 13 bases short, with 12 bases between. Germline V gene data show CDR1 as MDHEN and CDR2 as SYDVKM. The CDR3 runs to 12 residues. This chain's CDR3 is CASSENTLPLHF. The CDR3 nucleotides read TGTGCCAGCAGTGAAAACACCCTGCCCCTCCACTTT.

CDR3 region: CASSSTGKGDTQYF. The CDR3 nucleotides are TGCGCCAGCTCGTCAACAGGGAAAGGAGATACGCAGTATTTT. The V and J genes are TRBV10-2 and TRBJ2-3; D possibly corresponds to TRBD1 (6 bases). Between the trimmed V and J ends, which lost 8 bases and 5 bases, there was a span of 17 bases. Per germline, CDR1 WSHSY and CDR2 SAAADI. This CDR3 spans 14 amino acids.

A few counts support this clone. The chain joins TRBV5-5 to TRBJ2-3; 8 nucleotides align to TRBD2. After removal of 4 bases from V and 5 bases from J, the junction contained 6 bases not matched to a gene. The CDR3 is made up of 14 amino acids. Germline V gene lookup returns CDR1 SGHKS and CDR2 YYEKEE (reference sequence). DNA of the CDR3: TGTGCCAGCAGCCAGGGACTAGATAGAGATACGCAGTATTTT. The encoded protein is CASSQGLDRDTQYF.

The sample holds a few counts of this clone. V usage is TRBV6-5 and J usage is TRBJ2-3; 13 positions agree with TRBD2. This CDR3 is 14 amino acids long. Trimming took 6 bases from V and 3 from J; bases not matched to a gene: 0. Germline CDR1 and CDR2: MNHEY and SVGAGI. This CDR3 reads CASRTSGGTDTQYF. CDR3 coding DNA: TGTGCCAGCAGGACTAGCGGGGGGACAGATACGCAGTATTTT.

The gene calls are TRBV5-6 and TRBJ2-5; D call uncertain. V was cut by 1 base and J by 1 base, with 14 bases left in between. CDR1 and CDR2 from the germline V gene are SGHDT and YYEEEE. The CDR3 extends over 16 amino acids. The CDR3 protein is CASSLSARIFQETQYF. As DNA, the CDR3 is TGTGCCAGCAGCTTGTCCGCCAGGATTTTCCAAGAGACCCAGTACTTC.

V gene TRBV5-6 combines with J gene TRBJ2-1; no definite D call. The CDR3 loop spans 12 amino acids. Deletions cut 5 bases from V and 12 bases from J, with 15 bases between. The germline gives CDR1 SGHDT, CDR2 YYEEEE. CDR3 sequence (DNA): TGTGCCAGCAGTGGCACCTCGGGTGCGCAGTTCTTC. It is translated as CASSGTSGAQFF.

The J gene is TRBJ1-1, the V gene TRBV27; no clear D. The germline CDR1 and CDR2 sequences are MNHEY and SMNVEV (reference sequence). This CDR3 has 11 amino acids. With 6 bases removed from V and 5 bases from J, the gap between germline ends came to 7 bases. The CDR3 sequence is CASSHGTEAFF. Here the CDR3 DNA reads TGTGCCAGCAGCCACGGGACTGAAGCTTTCTTT.

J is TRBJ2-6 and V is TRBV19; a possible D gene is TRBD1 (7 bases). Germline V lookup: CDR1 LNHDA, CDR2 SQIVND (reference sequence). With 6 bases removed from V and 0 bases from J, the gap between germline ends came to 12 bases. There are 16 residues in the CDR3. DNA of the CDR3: TGTGCCAGTAGGGCGGGACAGATCTCTGGGGCCAACGTCCTGACTTTC. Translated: CASRAGQISGANVLTF.

The CDR3 region has the DNA TGCAGCGTTCGGGGGTACAATGAGCAGTTCTTC. Translation: CSVRGYNEQFF. The gene calls are TRBV29-1 and TRBJ2-1; TRBD2 is a possible D gene (6 bases). CDR3 size: 11 residues. V was trimmed by 5 bases and J by 4 bases, leaving 6 bases between them. The germline V gene has CDR1 SQVTM and CDR2 ANQGSEA.